These 21 T cell receptor beta chains were sequenced from one sample in a study of beta chain features in type 1 diabetes. General study results and limits: Researchers report that Type 1 diabetes patients had moderately but significantly shorter TCRB CDR3s across all four CD4+ subsets.

The whole isolated RNA underwent reverse transcription, so sequencing captured expressed TCRB transcripts. Clones were read by immunoSEQ multiplex PCR, and TCRdb kept only the in-frame ones, dropping some. The repertoire holds fewer than 350,000 clones, 15% seen once, with 0.015% in the top ten. Antigens of these TCRs are unknown. The specimen sequenced was naive CD4+ T cells from blood. The source is a young man with type 1 diabetes.

The rearrangement uses TRBV29-1 and TRBJ2-3; 8 positions match TRBD2. Germline V lookup: CDR1 SQVTM, CDR2 ANQGSEA. The CDR3 runs to 15 residues. V dropped 1 base and J dropped 5; count of bases not matched to a gene: 8. The CDR3 bases are TGCAGCGTTGAAGGCCGAGCGGGGGCAGGAGATACGCAGTATTTT. This translates into CSVEGRAGAGDTQYF.

This clone has just a few counts. The genes are TRBV11-3 and TRBJ2-1; possible D gene TRBD1, 5 bases. This CDR3 contains 14 residues. V was clipped by 6 bases and J by 0 bases, with 9 bases between them. Germline loops: CDR1 SGHNT, CDR2 YENEEA. DNA of the CDR3: TGTGCCAGCAGTTATACAGGCTCCTACAATGAGCAGTTCTTC. Translating it yields CASSYTGSYNEQFF.

This chain joins TRBV19 and TRBJ2-1; TRBD2 aligns across 7 bases. Trimming removed 8 bases from V and 8 bases from J; junction bases left unmatched: 18. The CDR3 is 16 amino acids. CDR1 is LNHDA, CDR2 SQIVND, per germline (reference sequence). CDR3 coding DNA: TGTGCCAGTGCATGGAGAGGGAGGGCCGAGATCGATGAGCAGTTCTTC. It specifies CASAWRGRAEIDEQFF.

The table lists this clone with a few counts. V gene TRBV7-2 combines with J gene TRBJ2-3; D perhaps matches TRBD2 (6 bases). This CDR3 has 13 amino acids. Per germline, CDR1 SGHTA and CDR2 FQGNSA. Trimming took 5 bases from V and 2 from J, leaving 8 bases between them. The CDR3 coding sequence is TGTGCCAGCAGCCGGGACTTCACAGATACGCAGTATTTT. Amino acids: CASSRDFTDTQYF. Based on the CDR3 plus reference TRBV7-2 and TRBJ2-3, the full variable domain is GAGVSQSPSNKVTEKGKDVELRCDPISGHTALYWYRQSLGQGLEFLIYFQGNSAPDKSGLPSDRFSAERTGGSVSTLTIQRTQQEDSAVYLCASSRDFTDTQYFGPGTRLTVL.

This chain joins TRBV5-1 and TRBJ2-1, with a possible D match to TRBD1 (6 bases). V lost 2 bases and J 6 bases, leaving 15 bases between the germline ends. CDR1 is SGHRS, CDR2 YFSETQ, per germline. The length of the CDR3 is 15 residues. The CDR3 protein is CASSLDLGASNEQFF. CDR3 DNA sequence: TGCGCCAGCAGCTTAGATTTGGGGGCAAGCAATGAGCAGTTCTTC.

This sequence joins TRBV28 and TRBJ2-4, with 7 bases aligning to TRBD2. There are 11 residues in the CDR3. CDR1 and CDR2 (germline): MDHEN, SYDVKM. V gave up 5 bases and J gave up 13 bases; unmatched junction bases: 5. CDR3: CASSILAEQYF. In DNA form, the CDR3 reads TGTGCCAGCAGTATTCTAGCGGAACAGTACTTC.

The chain recombines TRBV5-1 with TRBJ2-1, with 8 bases matching TRBD2. The CDR3 spans 16 residues. The germline gives CDR1 SGHRS, CDR2 YFSETQ. V dropped 3 bases and J dropped 5; count of bases not matched to a gene: 10. CDR3 region: CASSWGGAGANNEQFF. The CDR3, as DNA: TGCGCCAGCAGCTGGGGGGGAGCGGGAGCTAACAATGAGCAGTTCTTC.

The chain uses TRBV7-9 and TRBJ2-7; D unclear. This CDR3 is built from 13 residues. Trimming cost V 6 bases and J 6 bases, with 15 bases left between them. Germline loops: CDR1 SEHNR, CDR2 FQNEAQ (reference sequence). CDR3 in DNA: TGTGCCAGCAGGAGAGAAGTAGCAAGCGAGCAGTACTTC. It codes for CASRREVASEQYF.

The table lists this clone with a few counts. This chain links TRBV15 with TRBJ2-5, with D tentatively TRBD1 (5 bases). The CDR3 has 13 amino acids. Trimming removed 5 bases from V and 2 bases from J, with 9 bases in between. From germline, CDR1 is LNHNV and CDR2 YYDKDF (reference sequence). Here the CDR3 reads CATSRRVQETQYF. As DNA, the CDR3 is TGTGCCACCAGCCGCAGGGTACAAGAGACCCAGTACTTC.

The gene calls are TRBV5-1 and TRBJ2-3, with D hard to call. Germline assignment: CDR1 SGHRS and CDR2 YFSETQ. V was trimmed by 6 bases and J by 5 bases, leaving 7 bases between them. CDR3 length: 11 amino acids. The chain's CDR3 is CASKQLDTQYF. In DNA form, the CDR3 reads TGCGCCAGCAAACAGCTAGATACGCAGTATTTT.

The rearrangement joins TRBV7-2 to TRBJ1-5; 11 bases map to TRBD1. Germline V gene data show CDR1 as SGHTA and CDR2 as FQGNSA. The CDR3 runs 15 residues. After removal of 3 bases from V and 5 bases from J, the junction contained 3 bases not matched to a gene. CDR3 nucleotides: TGTGCCAGCAGCTTCCGGACAGGGGGCGATCAGCCCCAGCATTTT. Translation gives CASSFRTGGDQPQHF.

This chain joins TRBV5-6 and TRBJ1-2; TRBD1 agrees at 7 bases. V dropped 4 bases and J dropped 8; count of bases not matched to a gene: 8. The CDR3 is made up of 13 amino acids. Germline lookup yields CDR1 SGHDT and CDR2 YYEEEE. CDR3 nucleotides: TGTGCCAGCAGCGACGGGACAGCGCCGGGCTACACCTTC. It specifies CASSDGTAPGYTF.

This clone was seen a few times. The V call is TRBV29-1, the J call TRBJ2-1, with D possibly being TRBD1 (5 bases). The CDR3 totals 17 residues. CDR1 SQVTM and CDR2 ANQGSEA come from the germline V gene. V was shortened by 0 bases and J by 7 bases, with 22 bases between the two germline ends. CDR3 region: CSVEEPLGTGLLNEQFF. The CDR3 nucleotides are TGCAGCGTTGAAGAGCCCTTGGGAACAGGATTGTTAAATGAGCAGTTCTTC.

This clone was detected once. The chain carries TRBV19 and TRBJ1-5; D is unclear. The V and J ends lost 8 bases and 7 bases respectively, with 12 bases between them. Germline values: CDR1 LNHDA, CDR2 SQIVND (reference sequence). The CDR3 totals 12 residues. CDR3 in DNA: TGTGCCAGTGCCGAGAGGGCCCAGCCCCAGCATTTT. As protein: CASAERAQPQHF. Combining the CDR3 with reference TRBV19 and TRBJ1-5 gives the whole variable domain DGGITQSPKYLFRKEGQNVTLSCEQNLNHDAMYWYRQDPGQGLRLIYYSQIVNDFQKGDIAEGYSVSREKKESFPLTVTSAQKNPTAFYLCASAERAQPQHFGDGTRLSIL.

This clone showed up just a few times. V gene TRBV11-2 combines with J gene TRBJ2-1, with D maybe TRBD2 (5 bases). CDR1 SGHAT and CDR2 FQNNGV come from the germline V gene. The CDR3 is 16 residues long. With 2 bases removed from V and 8 bases from J, the gap between germline ends came to 19 bases. In nucleotides, the CDR3 is TGTGCCAGCAGCTTATTCGGGATGCATGGCCTAGATGAGCAGTTCTTC. Translated, it gives CASSLFGMHGLDEQFF.

J is TRBJ2-1 and V is TRBV28, with 8 nucleotides matching TRBD1. V lost 6 bases to trimming and J lost 4 bases; unmatched junction nucleotides: 8. Germline V gene sequence: CDR1 MDHEN, CDR2 SYDVKM. CDR3 length equals 15 residues. The CDR3 DNA sequence: TGTGCCAGCAGCCTTTGGACAGGGTTTTACAATGAGCAGTTCTTC. Translating it yields CASSLWTGFYNEQFF.

This clone was detected only a few times. This rearrangement joins TRBV28 to TRBJ2-7, with no clear D. Looked up from germline, CDR1 is MDHEN and CDR2 is SYDVKM. The CDR3 is made up of 13 amino acids. Trimming stripped 7 bases from V and 1 base from J, with 11 bases between. CDR3 in DNA: TGTGCCAGCAACGGTCACCAATCCTACGAGCAGTACTTC. Protein product: CASNGHQSYEQYF.

The chain joins TRBV25-1 to TRBJ2-1, with TRBD1 matching 7 bases. There are 14 residues in the CDR3. Germline-derived CDR1 and CDR2 are MGHDK and SYGVNS. The V and J ends lost 7 bases and 10 bases, in that order; junction bases with no gene match: 13. CDR3 sequence: CASTDSLTGHEQFF. In DNA form, the CDR3 reads TGTGCCAGCACCGACTCCCTGACAGGGCACGAGCAGTTCTTC.

This clone was seen a few times. The chain links TRBV5-4 to TRBJ1-2; tentative D call: TRBD1 (6 bases). The CDR3 has 15 amino acids. V lost 5 bases and J 4 bases, leaving 18 bases between the germline ends. Germline V gene data show CDR1 as SGHNT and CDR2 as YYREEE (reference sequence). DNA for the CDR3: TGTGCCAGCAGACCCATTACGACAGGTTCCTATGGCTACACCTTC. Amino acid sequence: CASRPITTGSYGYTF.

This clone was observed a few times. Here the CDR3 DNA reads TGTGCCAGCAGCCCATTTGGGGGGGGCGCTGGGGCCAACGTCCTGACTTTC. Protein: CASSPFGGGAGANVLTF. This rearrangement joins TRBV7-2 to TRBJ2-6; D possibly corresponds to TRBD2 (7 bases). The CDR3 loop spans 17 amino acids. Per germline, CDR1 SGHTA and CDR2 FQGNSA. The germline V and J ends were trimmed by 5 bases and 2 bases, with 16 bases remaining between them.

This chain uses TRBV4-3 with TRBJ2-1; 8 bases are shared with TRBD1. V was pared by 1 base and J by 0 bases, with 11 bases of the junction left unmatched. Germline assignment: CDR1 LGHNA and CDR2 YSLEER. This CDR3 contains 19 residues. CDR3 sequence: CASSQVSGGDYISYNEQFF. As DNA, the CDR3 is TGCGCCAGCAGCCAAGTTTCAGGGGGCGATTACATCTCCTACAATGAGCAGTTCTTC.